One and the same sample provided the 14 T cell receptor beta chains below, sequenced in a study of T cells after yellow fever vaccination. TCRdb itself ran the 5' RACE reads through MiXCR, one entry per CDR3 protein. This sample has some 54,000 distinct CDR3 sequences; around 7% occur once, and the top ten carry roughly 26%. The sequencing used CD8+ T cells not binding an NS4B(214-222) dextramer, sorted from PBMCs, collected 35 to 50 days after the first yellow fever vaccination. These receptors all stem from a man between 18 and 35 years old who received the YFV17D yellow fever vaccine.

This rearrangement joins TRBV12-3 or TRBV12-4 to TRBJ2-1, with no clear D. With 5 bases removed from V and 7 bases from J, the gap between germline ends came to 6 bases. The CDR3 sequence is 11 residues long. The CDR3 is CASSVLNEQFF. The CDR3 bases are TGTGCCAGCAGTGTATTGAATGAGCAGTTCTTC.

About this clonotype: A single base separates this from a much larger clone, so it may be a read error. The rearrangement joins TRBV15 to TRBJ1-4, with D tentatively TRBD1 (5 bases). CDR1 and CDR2 from the germline V gene are LNHNV and YYDKDF (reference sequence). V lost 4 bases and J 8 bases, leaving 14 bases between the germline ends. The CDR3 runs 14 residues. The CDR3 coding sequence is TGTGCCACCAGCAAAGTCAGGGTCGACGAAAAACTGTTTTTT. It codes for CATSKVRVDEKLFF.

This clonotype was seen repeatedly, ten times or more. The CDR3 reads CASWGGTNEQFF. CDR3 in DNA: TGTGCCAGCTGGGGAGGGACCAATGAGCAGTTCTTC. This sequence joins TRBV2 and TRBJ2-1; 7 bases agree with TRBD2. Germline V gene sequence: CDR1 SNHLY, CDR2 FYNNEI. This CDR3 has 12 residues. With V trimmed by 8 bases and J by 6 bases, 4 bases remained unmatched.

Ten or more counts support this clonotype. The chain employs TRBV6-2 or TRBV6-3 and TRBJ2-4; D might be TRBD2 (5 bases). CDR1 and CDR2 (germline): MNHEY, SVGEGT. CDR3 length: 16 amino acids. Deletions cut 4 bases from V and 0 bases from J, with 13 bases between. The CDR3: CASSSWTVLAKNIQYF. The CDR3 region has the DNA TGTGCCAGCAGTTCCTGGACTGTACTAGCCAAAAACATTCAGTACTTC.

The V and J genes are TRBV5-4 and TRBJ2-5; 10 bases map to TRBD2. Germline V lookup: CDR1 SGHNT, CDR2 YYREEE (reference sequence). The ends lost 4 bases at V and 5 bases at J; junction bases unmatched: 14. The CDR3 consists of 17 residues. The DNA of the CDR3 is TGTGCCAGCAGCCCGAGCAGCGGGGGGGCCTGGGTGGAGACCCAGTACTTC. Encoded protein: CASSPSSGGAWVETQYF.

This clonotype has at least ten counts. CDR3 amino acids: CASAPSVVGNYEQYF. The CDR3 region has the DNA TGTGCCAGCGCGCCCAGCGTGGTGGGGAACTACGAGCAGTACTTC. The V call is TRBV19, the J call TRBJ2-7; D remains unclear. V lost 9 bases and J 3 bases, leaving 21 bases between the germline ends. The length of the CDR3 is 15 residues. The germline CDR1 and CDR2 sequences are LNHDA and SQIVND (reference sequence).

Ten or more counts support this clonotype. The gene calls are TRBV10-3 and TRBJ1-3; TRBD1 might be the D (5 bases). CDR1 and CDR2 (germline): ENHRY, SYGVKD. This CDR3 comprises 12 residues. V was pared by 10 bases and J by 7 bases, with 14 bases between. CDR3 protein: CATWQGSNTIYF. CDR3 nucleotide sequence: TGTGCCACCTGGCAGGGCTCGAACACCATATATTTT.

The chain recombines TRBV5-4 with TRBJ2-5, with 8 nucleotides matching TRBD2. The CDR3 extends over 14 amino acids. After removal of 4 bases from V and 5 bases from J, the junction contained 7 bases not matched to a gene. In germline, CDR1 is SGHNT, CDR2 YYREEE (reference sequence). CDR3 in DNA: TGTGCCAGCAGCCAAAGCGGGGGAATCGAGACCCAGTACTTC. Its translation is CASSQSGGIETQYF.

In its sample, this clonotype was seen many times. The chain combines TRBV6-1 with TRBJ2-7; 10 bases are a match to TRBD1. In germline, CDR1 is MNHNS, CDR2 SASEGT. CDR3 length: 14 residues. V lost 6 bases, J lost 5 bases, and 7 bases stayed unmatched. The CDR3 protein is CASRLRDRGDEQYF. The CDR3 coding sequence is TGTGCCAGCAGACTCCGGGACAGGGGCGACGAGCAGTACTTC.

There are a few counts of this clonotype. The chain employs TRBV19 and TRBJ2-7, with no clear D. Germline V lookup: CDR1 LNHDA, CDR2 SQIVND (reference sequence). CDR3 length: 14 amino acids. The germline V and J ends were trimmed by 3 bases and 2 bases, with 11 bases remaining between them. The CDR3 region is CASSIGSGPYEQYF. CDR3 coding DNA: TGTGCCAGTAGTATTGGATCCGGACCCTACGAGCAGTACTTC.

This clonotype was found many times. This rearrangement joins TRBV7-6 to TRBJ2-3; 12 bases agree with TRBD2. The CDR3 covers 15 residues. Germline V CDR1 and CDR2: SGHVS, FNYEAQ. J was trimmed by 1 base and V by 5 bases; bases with no gene match: 1. Here the CDR3 reads CASSGLAGRTDTQYF. The DNA for the CDR3 is TGTGCCAGCAGCGGACTAGCGGGGCGCACAGATACGCAGTATTTT.

This clonotype occurred a few times. The chain is built from TRBV27 and TRBJ1-6; the match to TRBD1 covers 7 bases. J gave up 9 bases and V 5 bases, and 4 bases lay outside the gene matches. CDR3 length: 13 residues. The V gene's germline CDR1 is MNHEY and CDR2 SMNVEV (reference sequence). In DNA form, the CDR3 reads TGTGCCAGCAGTCAACAGGGGTCTTCACCCCTCCACTTT. Its translation: CASSQQGSSPLHF.

This clonotype has a count of ten or more. The chain links TRBV20-1 to TRBJ1-2; D is ambiguous. The germline gives CDR1 DFQATT, CDR2 SNEGSKA (reference sequence). V lost 5 bases to trimming and J lost 8 bases, with 18 bases between them. CDR3 length equals 13 residues. The CDR3 here is CSAASGSRAGYTF. Written as DNA, the CDR3 is TGCAGTGCTGCAAGTGGAAGTAGAGCGGGCTACACCTTC.

This clonotype was seen many times. The chain is built from TRBV6-5 and TRBJ2-6; D gene ambiguous. CDR3 length equals 19 residues. The V and J ends lost 0 bases and 5 bases respectively, with 20 bases between them. Per the germline V gene, CDR1 is MNHEY and CDR2 is SVGAGI. CDR3 sequence: CASSYSVRFDRSRANVLTF. In DNA form, the CDR3 reads TGTGCCAGCAGTTACTCAGTCCGGTTTGATCGGTCCAGGGCCAACGTCCTGACTTTC.